The 18 T cell receptor beta chains listed next were all sequenced from one sample in a study of shared clonotypes between healthy human individuals (dated by TCRdb to 2018 to 2021). The library was produced with the immunoSEQ multiplex PCR assay. TCRdb provides this immuneACCESS table in a form limited to in-frame rearrangements. Some clones are lacking; in checked studies, under half of them reflect an unresolved V gene, and why the rest are absent is not known. The sample yields around 500,000 clones; less than 80% were counted once. The top ten clonotypes cover under 15% of the sample. Input material: PBMCs. All receptors come from a woman aged 40 to 49 in good health. Some clones in this sample may be carry-over from other donors' samples.

The V call is TRBV5-6, the J call TRBJ2-3; TRBD1 matches 7 bases. The J segment lost 1 base and the V segment lost 4 bases, leaving 15 bases of the junction unmatched. The CDR3 extends over 18 amino acids. Looked up from germline, CDR1 is SGHDT and CDR2 is YYEEEE. CDR3 sequence reads: CASSPDIRQGFRTDTQYF. The CDR3 region has the DNA TGTGCCAGCAGCCCCGACATCAGACAGGGTTTCCGCACAGATACGCAGTATTTT.

In regard to this clone: A far more abundant clone sits one base away, making this likely a read error. The sample has other DNA sequences that encode this CDR3 too. The chain carries TRBV30 and TRBJ1-3; a weak D match, TRBD1 (5 bases). This CDR3 is built from 17 residues. Trimming removed 0 bases from V and 4 bases from J, with 19 bases in between. CDR1 and CDR2 (germline): GTSNPN, SVGIG (reference sequence). CDR3 sequence reads: CAWSVRGRYISGNTIYF. Written as DNA, the CDR3 is TGTGCCTGGAGTGTTAGGGGTCGGTATATCTCCGGAAACACCATATATTTT.

On this clone itself: The junction departs from the called germline gene at one end, perhaps through a read error. This sequence joins TRBV6-5 and TRBJ1-4; TRBD1 aligns across 8 bases. This CDR3 is 15 amino acids long. Per germline, CDR1 MNHEY and CDR2 SVGAGI. The CDR3 nucleotides are TGTGCCAGCAGTTACTCGCGACAGGGGAGAGAAAAACTGGTTTTT. Translation gives CASSYSRQGREKLVF.

The rearrangement links TRBV20-1 to TRBJ2-3; possible D gene TRBD2, 6 bases. The CDR3 runs 11 residues. Trimming took off 3 bases at V and 6 bases at J, with 7 bases between the two ends. The V gene's germline CDR1 is DFQATT and CDR2 SNEGSKA (reference sequence). The DNA for the CDR3 is TGCAGTGCTAGTCGGGGGGATACGCAGTATTTT. This gives the protein CSASRGDTQYF.

Concerning this clone: This likely reflects a read error, since a far larger clone is one base away. Other nucleotide sequences from this sample produce the same CDR3. This sequence joins TRBV2 and TRBJ1-3; TRBD1 is a possible D gene (5 bases). This CDR3 contains 14 residues. Germline V lookup: CDR1 SNHLY, CDR2 FYNNEI. The CDR3 sequence: CASSGWGLGNTIYF. As DNA, the CDR3 is TGTGCCAGCAGTGGGTGGGGACTTGGAAATACCATATATTTT.

The gene calls are TRBV28 and TRBJ2-3, with TRBD2 matching over 7 bases. The CDR3 extends over 15 amino acids. The trim removed 2 bases at V and 4 bases at J, leaving 6 bases unmatched. Germline assignment: CDR1 MDHEN and CDR2 SYDVKM. DNA of the CDR3: TGTGCCAGCAGTTTAGCGGGAGTGAGGGCAGATACGCAGTATTTT. Translation gives CASSLAGVRADTQYF.

The genes are TRBV29-1 and TRBJ2-7, with D perhaps assigned TRBD1 or TRBD2 (7 bases each). The germline V gene encodes CDR1 SQVTM and CDR2 ANQGSEA. The CDR3 runs 13 residues. Trimming pared 6 bases from V and 3 bases from J, leaving 15 bases between. CDR3 sequence: CSVGGTESYEQYF. CDR3 DNA sequence: TGCAGCGTCGGGGGGACAGAGAGCTACGAGCAGTACTTC.

The rearrangement joins TRBV5-1 to TRBJ1-2; tentative D call: TRBD1 (5 bases). In germline, CDR1 is SGHRS, CDR2 YFSETQ. V was pared by 4 bases and J by 4 bases, with 17 bases between. The CDR3 has 15 amino acids. CDR3 bases: TGCGCCAGCAGCCCACAGGACCGAGGGCCCTATGGCTACACCTTC. Translation: CASSPQDRGPYGYTF.

This clone appeared a single time. The chain has TRBV7-2 and TRBJ1-2; no firm D call. V was cut by 0 bases and J by 4 bases, with 15 bases left in between. Germline CDR1 and CDR2: SGHTA and FQGNSA. The CDR3 contains 16 residues. The CDR3 bases are TGTGCCAGCAGCTTAGCGTCAGGTGCGGGTGGCTATGGCTACACCTTC. Protein sequence: CASSLASGAGGYGYTF.

V usage is TRBV5-4 and J usage is TRBJ2-4; 10 bases agree with TRBD2. The V gene's germline CDR1 is SGHNT and CDR2 YYREEE (reference sequence). The CDR3 sequence is 14 residues long. V lost 3 bases, J lost 8 bases, and 5 bases stayed unmatched. CDR3: CASSSGAGGDIQYF. The DNA of the CDR3 is TGTGCCAGCAGCTCGGGAGCGGGAGGGGACATTCAGTACTTC.

The chain couples TRBV25-1 to TRBJ2-3; perhaps TRBD1 as D (6 bases). The germline V gene encodes CDR1 MGHDK and CDR2 SYGVNS. The CDR3 is 13 residues long. The ends were cut back, 8 bases at V and 8 bases at J, with 17 bases in the middle. CDR3 sequence (DNA): TGTGCCAGCGGAGCAGGGGAATTCGCTACGCAGTATTTT. Translated: CASGAGEFATQYF.

The V gene is TRBV11-2, the J gene TRBJ2-7; 9 nucleotides match TRBD1. The CDR3 length is 15 residues. V lost 4 bases to trimming and J lost 4 bases; unmatched junction nucleotides: 8. Germline values: CDR1 SGHAT, CDR2 FQNNGV. The CDR3 protein is CASSSGTGQTYEQYF. The CDR3, as DNA: TGTGCCAGCAGCTCCGGGACAGGGCAAACGTACGAGCAGTACTTC.

This chain links TRBV5-1 with TRBJ2-7, with 7 bases that match TRBD2. CDR3 length: 15 residues. Unmatched junction bases numbered 10, after V lost 4 bases and J lost 3 bases. Germline CDR1 SGHRS, CDR2 YFSETQ. CDR3 nucleotide sequence: TGCGCCAGCAGCGCTTCTAGCGGAGGGAACTACGAGCAGTACTTC. It encodes CASSASSGGNYEQYF.

This chain connects TRBV5-1 to TRBJ2-2; no clear D. Between the trimmed V and J ends, which lost 4 bases and 4 bases, there was a span of 8 bases. CDR3 length: 13 residues. Germline V lookup: CDR1 SGHRS, CDR2 YFSETQ. The CDR3 nucleotides read TGCGCCAGCAGCAAAGGAAGCACCGGGGAGCTGTTTTTT. This gives the protein CASSKGSTGELFF.

This chain connects TRBV11-2 to TRBJ1-5; D uncertain. CDR1 is SGHAT and CDR2 is FQNNGV in the germline V gene. This CDR3 has 13 residues. Trimming took off 5 bases at V and 6 bases at J, with 11 bases between the two ends. CDR3 amino acids: CASSTTSGQPQHF. The CDR3 DNA is TGTGCCAGCAGCACGACCTCCGGTCAGCCCCAGCATTTT.

As to this clone: This likely reflects a read error, since a far larger clone is one base away. The CDR3 carries no conserved terminal phenylalanine or tryptophan, so it likely arises from a read error. Different DNA sequences within this sample yield the same CDR3. This chain links TRBV30 with TRBJ1-1; 9 bases agree with TRBD1. The CDR3 is 13 amino acids. Losses at the gene ends were 8 bases for V and 6 bases for J; bases not matched to a gene: 10. The germline gives CDR1 GTSNPN, CDR2 SVGIG (reference sequence). The CDR3 DNA reads TGTGCCCGAAACGCACAGGGGGCGTCTGAAGCTTTCTCT. This sequence encodes CARNAQGASEAFS.

Turning to this clone: At one end the junction does not follow the germline gene, possibly because of a read error. This rearrangement joins TRBV29-1 to TRBJ1-2; D is unresolved. Germline-derived CDR1 and CDR2 are SQVTM and ANQGSEA. The CDR3 extends over 11 amino acids. In nucleotides, the CDR3 is TGCAGCGAGTCCTCAAACTGTGGCTACATCTTC. Amino acids: CSESSNCGYIF.

Here the CDR3 DNA reads TGTGCCAGTAGTACCCAGGACAGGGAGGCCTATGGCTACACCTTC. Its translation is CASSTQDREAYGYTF. The chain has TRBV19 and TRBJ1-2; TRBD1 matches 8 bases. The CDR3 has 15 amino acids. V lost 4 bases, J lost 4 bases, and 8 bases stayed unmatched. Germline V gene data show CDR1 as LNHDA and CDR2 as SQIVND (reference sequence). The variable domain in full, completed from reference TRBV19 and TRBJ1-2, reads DGGITQSPKYLFRKEGQNVTLSCEQNLNHDAMYWYRQDPGQGLRLIYYSQIVNDFQKGDIAEGYSVSREKKESFPLTVTSAQKNPTAFYLCASSTQDREAYGYTFGSGTRLTVV.